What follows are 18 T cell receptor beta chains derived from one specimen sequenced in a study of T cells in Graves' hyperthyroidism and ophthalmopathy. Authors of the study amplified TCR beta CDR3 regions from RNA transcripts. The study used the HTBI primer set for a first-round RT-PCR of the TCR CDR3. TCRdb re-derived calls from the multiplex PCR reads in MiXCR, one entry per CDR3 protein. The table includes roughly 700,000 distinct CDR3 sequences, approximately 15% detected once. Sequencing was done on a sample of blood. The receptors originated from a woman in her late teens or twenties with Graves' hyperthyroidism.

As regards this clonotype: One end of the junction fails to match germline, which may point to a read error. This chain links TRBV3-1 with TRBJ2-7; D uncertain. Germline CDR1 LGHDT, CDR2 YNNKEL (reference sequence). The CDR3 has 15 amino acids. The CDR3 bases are TGTGCCAGCAGCCAAGAAGGCCGGGTATCCTACGAGCAGCACTTC. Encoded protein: CASSQEGRVSYEQHF.

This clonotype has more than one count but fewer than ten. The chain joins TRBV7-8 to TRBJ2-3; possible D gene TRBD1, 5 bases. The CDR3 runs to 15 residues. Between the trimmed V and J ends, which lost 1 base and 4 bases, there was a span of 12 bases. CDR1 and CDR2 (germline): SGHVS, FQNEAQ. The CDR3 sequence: CASSLGSRGADTQYF. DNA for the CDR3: TGTGCCAGCAGCTTAGGATCTAGGGGCGCAGATACGCAGTATTTT.

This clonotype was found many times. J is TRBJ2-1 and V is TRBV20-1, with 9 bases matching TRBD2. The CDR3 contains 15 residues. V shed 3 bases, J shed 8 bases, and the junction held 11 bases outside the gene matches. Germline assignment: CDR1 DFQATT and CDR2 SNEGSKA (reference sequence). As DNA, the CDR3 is TGCAGTGCTAGTGGGGATAGCGGGAGATGGGATGAGCAGTTCTTC. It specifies CSASGDSGRWDEQFF.

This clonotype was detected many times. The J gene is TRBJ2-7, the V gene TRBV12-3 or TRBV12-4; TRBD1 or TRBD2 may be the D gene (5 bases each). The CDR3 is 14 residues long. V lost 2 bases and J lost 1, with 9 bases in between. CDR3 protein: CASSLWDPSYEQYF. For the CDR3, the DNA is TGTGCCAGCAGTTTATGGGACCCATCCTACGAGCAGTACTTC.

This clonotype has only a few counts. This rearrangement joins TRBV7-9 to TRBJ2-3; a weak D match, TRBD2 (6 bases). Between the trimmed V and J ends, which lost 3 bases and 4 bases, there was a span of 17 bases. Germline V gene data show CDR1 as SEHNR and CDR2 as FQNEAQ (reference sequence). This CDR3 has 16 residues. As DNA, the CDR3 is TGTGCCAGCAGCTTCCCCCCAGGCGGGGCCCCAGATACGCAGTATTTT. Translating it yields CASSFPPGGAPDTQYF.

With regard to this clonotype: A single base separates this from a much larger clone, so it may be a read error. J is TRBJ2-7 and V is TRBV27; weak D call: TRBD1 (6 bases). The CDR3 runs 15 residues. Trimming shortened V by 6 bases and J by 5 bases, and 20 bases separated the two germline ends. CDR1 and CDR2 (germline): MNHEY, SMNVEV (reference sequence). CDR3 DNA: TGTGCCAGCAGCTCAGGGGACACGCCAACCCACGAGCAGTACTTC. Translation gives CASSSGDTPTHEQYF.

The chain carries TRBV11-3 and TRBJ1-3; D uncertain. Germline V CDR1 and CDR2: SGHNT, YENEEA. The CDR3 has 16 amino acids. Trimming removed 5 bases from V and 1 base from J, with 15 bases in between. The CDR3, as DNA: TGTGCCAGCAGCGAGAGAGTAGCCGGGTCTGGAAACACCATATATTTT. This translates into CASSERVAGSGNTIYF.

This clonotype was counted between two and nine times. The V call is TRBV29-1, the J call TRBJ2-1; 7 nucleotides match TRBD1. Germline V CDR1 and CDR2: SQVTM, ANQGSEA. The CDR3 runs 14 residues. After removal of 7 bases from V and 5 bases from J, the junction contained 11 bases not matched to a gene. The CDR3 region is CSASLGTEDNEQFF. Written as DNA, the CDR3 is TGCAGCGCCTCCCTGGGGACAGAGGACAATGAGCAGTTCTTC.

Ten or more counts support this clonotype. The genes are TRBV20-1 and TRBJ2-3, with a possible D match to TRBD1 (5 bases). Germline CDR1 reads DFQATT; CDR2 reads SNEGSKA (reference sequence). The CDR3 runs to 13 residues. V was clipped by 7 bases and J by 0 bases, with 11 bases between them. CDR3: CSGLTASTDTQYF. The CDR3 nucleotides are TGCAGTGGCCTGACAGCTAGCACAGATACGCAGTATTTT.

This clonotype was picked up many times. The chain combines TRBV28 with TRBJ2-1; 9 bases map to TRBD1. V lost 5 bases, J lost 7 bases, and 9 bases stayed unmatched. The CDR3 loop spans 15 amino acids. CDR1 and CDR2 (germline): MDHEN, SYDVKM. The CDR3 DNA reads TGTGCCAGCAGTCCCCGGGGACAGGGTTCGAATGAGCAGTTCTTC. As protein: CASSPRGQGSNEQFF.

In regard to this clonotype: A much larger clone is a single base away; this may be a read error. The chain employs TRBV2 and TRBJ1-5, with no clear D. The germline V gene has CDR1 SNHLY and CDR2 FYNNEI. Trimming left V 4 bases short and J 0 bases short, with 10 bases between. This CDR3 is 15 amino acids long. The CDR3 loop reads CASSVKRNSNQPQHF. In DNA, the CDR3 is TGTGCCAGCAGTGTGAAACGGAATAGCAATCAGCCCCAGCATTTT.

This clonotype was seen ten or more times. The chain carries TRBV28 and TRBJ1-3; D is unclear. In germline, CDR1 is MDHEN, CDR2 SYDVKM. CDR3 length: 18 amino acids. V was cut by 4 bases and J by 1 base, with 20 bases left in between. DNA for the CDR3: TGTGCCAGCAGTTCCCCCGGCCGCCGGGTGGGATCTGGAAACACCATATATTTT. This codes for CASSSPGRRVGSGNTIYF.

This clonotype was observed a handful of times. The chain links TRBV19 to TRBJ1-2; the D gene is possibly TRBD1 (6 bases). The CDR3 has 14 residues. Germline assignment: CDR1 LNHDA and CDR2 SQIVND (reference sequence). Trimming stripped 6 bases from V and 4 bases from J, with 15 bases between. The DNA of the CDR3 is TGTGCCAGTAGCGTTCAGGGGCTTGGCTATGGCTACACCTTC. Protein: CASSVQGLGYGYTF. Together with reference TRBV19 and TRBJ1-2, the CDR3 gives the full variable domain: DGGITQSPKYLFRKEGQNVTLSCEQNLNHDAMYWYRQDPGQGLRLIYYSQIVNDFQKGDIAEGYSVSREKKESFPLTVTSAQKNPTAFYLCASSVQGLGYGYTFGSGTRLTVV.

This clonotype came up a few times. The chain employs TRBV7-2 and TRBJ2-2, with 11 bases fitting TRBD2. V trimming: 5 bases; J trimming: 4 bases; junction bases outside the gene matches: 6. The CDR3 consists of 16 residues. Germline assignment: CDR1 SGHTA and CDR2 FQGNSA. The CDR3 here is CASSRGTSGGTGELFF. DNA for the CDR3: TGTGCCAGCAGCCGAGGGACTAGCGGTGGCACCGGGGAGCTGTTTTTT.

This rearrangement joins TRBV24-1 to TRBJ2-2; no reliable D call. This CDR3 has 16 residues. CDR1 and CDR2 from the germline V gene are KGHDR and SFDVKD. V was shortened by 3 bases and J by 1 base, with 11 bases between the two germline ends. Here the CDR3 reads CATSDRSRGNTGELFF. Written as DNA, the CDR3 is TGTGCCACCAGTGATCGAAGCCGCGGGAACACCGGGGAGCTGTTTTTT.

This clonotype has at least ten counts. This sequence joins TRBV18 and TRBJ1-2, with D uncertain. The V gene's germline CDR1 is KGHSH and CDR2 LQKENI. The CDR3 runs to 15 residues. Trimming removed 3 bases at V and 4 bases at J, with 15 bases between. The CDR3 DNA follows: TGTGCCAGCTCACCGGTTCCGGACGGAACCTATGGCTACACCTTC. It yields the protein CASSPVPDGTYGYTF.

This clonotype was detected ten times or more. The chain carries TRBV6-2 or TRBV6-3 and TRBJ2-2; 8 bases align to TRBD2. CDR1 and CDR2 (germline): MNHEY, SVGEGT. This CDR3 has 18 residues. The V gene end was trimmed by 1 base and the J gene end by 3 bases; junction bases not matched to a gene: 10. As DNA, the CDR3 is TGTGCCAGCAGTTACTGGGGGCCTACTAGCGGCTACACCGGGGAGCTGTTTTTT. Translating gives CASSYWGPTSGYTGELFF.

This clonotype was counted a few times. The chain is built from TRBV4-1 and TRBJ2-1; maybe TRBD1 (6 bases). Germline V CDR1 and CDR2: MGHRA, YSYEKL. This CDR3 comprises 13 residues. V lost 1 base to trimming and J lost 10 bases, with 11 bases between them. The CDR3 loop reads CASSQVGQNEQFF. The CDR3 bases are TGCGCCAGCAGCCAAGTTGGACAGAACGAGCAGTTCTTC.